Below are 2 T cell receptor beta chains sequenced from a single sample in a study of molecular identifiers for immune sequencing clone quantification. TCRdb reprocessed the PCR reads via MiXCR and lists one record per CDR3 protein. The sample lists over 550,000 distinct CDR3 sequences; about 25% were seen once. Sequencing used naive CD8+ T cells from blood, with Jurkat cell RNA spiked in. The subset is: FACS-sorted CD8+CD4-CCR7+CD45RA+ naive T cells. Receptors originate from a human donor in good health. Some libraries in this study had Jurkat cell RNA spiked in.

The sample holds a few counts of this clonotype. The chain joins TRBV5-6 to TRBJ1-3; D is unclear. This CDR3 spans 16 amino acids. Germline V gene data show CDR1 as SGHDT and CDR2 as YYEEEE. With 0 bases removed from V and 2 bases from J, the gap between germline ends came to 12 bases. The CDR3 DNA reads TGTGCCAGCAGCTTGGCCGCAGGAGCCCCTGGAAACACCATATATTTT. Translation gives CASSLAAGAPGNTIYF.

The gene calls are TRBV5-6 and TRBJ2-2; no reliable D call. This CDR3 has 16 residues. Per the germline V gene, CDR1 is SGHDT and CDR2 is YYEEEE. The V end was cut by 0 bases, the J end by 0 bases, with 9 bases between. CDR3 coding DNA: TGTGCCAGCAGCTTGGAAAGGAATTCGAACACCGGGGAGCTGTTTTTT. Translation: CASSLERNSNTGELFF.